Below are 19 T cell receptor beta chains sequenced from a single sample in a study of cytomegalovirus exposure and HLA in healthy donors. Sequencing used immunoSEQ multiplex PCR; TCRdb keeps in-frame clones, though not all of them. The sample lists around 98,000 clones, roughly 90% occurring once. Sequences were obtained from PBMCs. The receptors shown here come from a man between 18 and 35 years old in good health and CMV-seropositive.

The chain has TRBV21-1 and TRBJ2-1; TRBD2, the D gene given by the table, was not confirmed from the DNA. TRBV21-1 is assigned pseudogene status. This CDR3 is built from 16 residues. The CDR3: CASSKPWLAGYNEQFF. CDR3 bases: TGTGCCAGCAGCAAACCGTGGCTAGCGGGGTACAATGAGCAGTTCTTC.

The rearrangement links TRBV7-2 to TRBJ2-7; TRBD1 aligns across 10 bases. After removal of 5 bases from V and 6 bases from J, the junction contained 7 bases not matched to a gene. The germline V gene encodes CDR1 SGHTA and CDR2 FQGNSA. The CDR3 extends over 14 amino acids. The CDR3 here is CASSLDRGQTEQYF. In DNA, the CDR3 is TGTGCCAGCAGCCTCGACAGGGGGCAAACCGAGCAGTACTTC.

Notes on this clone: This same CDR3 is encoded by further DNA sequences in the sample. This rearrangement joins TRBV5-6 to TRBJ2-3, with 8 bases that match TRBD2. Germline assignment: CDR1 SGHDT and CDR2 YYEEEE. Trimming removed 4 bases from V and 2 bases from J; junction bases left unmatched: 3. The CDR3 runs 14 residues. CDR3 nucleotides: TGTGCCAGCAGCCCGGGAGGGCCCACAGATACGCAGTATTTT. This codes for CASSPGGPTDTQYF.

The chain uses TRBV11-2 and TRBJ2-7; 8 positions agree with TRBD2. There are 16 residues in the CDR3. CDR1 and CDR2 (germline): SGHAT, FQNNGV. Trimming took 1 base from V and 3 from J; bases not matched to a gene: 8. The CDR3: CASSLASRGGFYEQYF. The CDR3 nucleotides read TGTGCCAGCAGCTTAGCATCTCGCGGGGGGTTCTACGAGCAGTACTTC.

The chain couples TRBV9 to TRBJ2-1; possible D gene TRBD2, 6 bases. The CDR3 runs to 16 residues. Germline CDR1 reads SGDLS; CDR2 reads YYNGEE. V gave up 4 bases and J gave up 1 base, with 15 bases separating them. The CDR3 loop is CASSPSGGLSYNEQFF. The CDR3 DNA is TGTGCCAGCAGCCCAAGTGGAGGGCTATCCTACAATGAGCAGTTCTTC.

This clone appeared a few times. The chain joins TRBV12-5 to TRBJ2-7; 8 bases agree with TRBD1. From germline, CDR1 is LGHNT and CDR2 FRNRAP. The J segment lost 8 bases and the V segment lost 7 bases, leaving 10 bases of the junction unmatched. This CDR3 contains 13 residues. In DNA, the CDR3 is TGTGCTAGTGACCCAGGACAGGGACGTCAGCAGTACTTC. Its protein is CASDPGQGRQQYF.

The V call is TRBV5-1, the J call TRBJ1-6; no clear D gene. This CDR3 is built from 13 residues. With 3 bases removed from V and 7 bases from J, the gap between germline ends came to 8 bases. Looked up from germline, CDR1 is SGHRS and CDR2 is YFSETQ. The DNA for the CDR3 is TGCGCCAGCAGCTCGGCGGGAAATTCACCCCTCCACTTT. It specifies CASSSAGNSPLHF.

CDR3 in DNA: TGTGCCAGCAGCCCAAACCGGGACTTCTACGAGCAGTACTTC. It translates to CASSPNRDFYEQYF. V is TRBV7-9 and J is TRBJ2-7; D is perhaps TRBD2 (6 bases). V was cut by 5 bases and J by 3 bases, with 14 bases left in between. Germline-derived CDR1 and CDR2 are SEHNR and FQNEAQ (reference sequence). The CDR3 consists of 14 residues. Full variable domain (remainder filled in from reference TRBV7-9 and TRBJ2-7): DTGVSQNPRHKITKRGQNVTFRCDPISEHNRLYWYRQTLGQGPEFLTYFQNEAQLEKSRLLSDRFSAERPKGSFSTLEIQRTEQGDSAMYLCASSPNRDFYEQYFGPGTRLTVT.

The chain carries TRBV9 and TRBJ1-6; D is unresolved. Germline assignment: CDR1 SGDLS and CDR2 YYNGEE. The V end was cut by 4 bases, the J end by 7 bases, with 24 bases between. The CDR3 length is 18 residues. The DNA of the CDR3 is TGTGCCAGCAGCCCACATATAGAGGGCCGGGCCCCGAATTCACCCCTCCACTTT. Residues: CASSPHIEGRAPNSPLHF. The entire variable domain, with the rest obtained from reference TRBV9 and TRBJ1-6, is as follows: DSGVTQTPKHLITATGQRVTLRCSPRSGDLSVYWYQQSLDQGLQFLIQYYNGEERAKGNILERFSAQQFPDLHSELNLSSLELGDSALYFCASSPHIEGRAPNSPLHFGNGTRLTVT.

The rearrangement links TRBV6-5 to TRBJ1-1; D gene unclear. The CDR3 contains 13 residues. V was trimmed by 3 bases and J by 3 bases, leaving 8 bases between them. Germline assignment: CDR1 MNHEY and CDR2 SVGAGI. CDR3 sequence: CASSYQVDTEAFF. The DNA of the CDR3 is TGTGCCAGCAGTTATCAGGTGGACACTGAAGCTTTCTTT.

CDR3: CASSFHRGPLGGYTF. The CDR3 DNA is TGTGCCAGCAGTTTTCACAGGGGACCCTTGGGTGGCTACACCTTC. This chain links TRBV27 with TRBJ1-2; 7 bases agree with TRBD1. Germline assignment: CDR1 MNHEY and CDR2 SMNVEV (reference sequence). The CDR3 is made up of 15 amino acids. The V and J ends lost 3 bases and 7 bases, in that order; junction bases with no gene match: 11.

The chain employs TRBV5-4 and TRBJ1-2; unclear D gene. Trimming removed 3 bases at V and 4 bases at J, with 13 bases between. CDR1 SGHNT and CDR2 YYREEE come from the germline V gene (reference sequence). The CDR3 runs 14 residues. The CDR3 DNA follows: TGTGCCAGCAGCTCCGGGTCGCCCCGCTATGGCTACACCTTC. Translating gives CASSSGSPRYGYTF.

This clone was counted only a few times. The V gene is TRBV6-5, the J gene TRBJ2-4; TRBD2 aligns across 8 bases. The CDR3 loop spans 12 amino acids. Per the germline V gene, CDR1 is MNHEY and CDR2 is SVGAGI. The trim removed 4 bases at V and 8 bases at J, leaving 1 base unmatched. CDR3 residues: CASSWRGDIQYF. CDR3 coding DNA: TGTGCCAGCAGTTGGCGGGGGGACATTCAGTACTTC.

In nucleotides, the CDR3 is TGTGCCAGCAGCTTAGTCAGGGTGAGCGCTGAAGCTTTCTTT. This codes for CASSLVRVSAEAFF. The V and J genes are TRBV11-3 and TRBJ1-1, with a weak D call TRBD1 (5 bases). The CDR3 runs 14 residues. V shed 1 base and J shed 6 bases, with 12 bases lying between them. Germline V gene data show CDR1 as SGHNT and CDR2 as YENEEA.

The J gene is TRBJ2-1, the V gene TRBV11-3; 10 bases are a match to TRBD2. CDR1 and CDR2 from the germline V gene are SGHNT and YENEEA. V lost 3 bases and J lost 4; bases outside the gene matches: 6. This CDR3 spans 16 amino acids. The CDR3 is CASSLLAGANYNEQFF. CDR3 coding DNA: TGTGCCAGCAGCTTGCTAGCGGGAGCTAATTACAATGAGCAGTTCTTC.

This clone is a singleton in its sample. This chain uses TRBV9 with TRBJ1-1; 8 bases map to TRBD1. The CDR3 totals 14 residues. The V gene's germline CDR1 is SGDLS and CDR2 YYNGEE. V shed 4 bases and J 3 bases; nucleotides not matched to a gene: 5. The CDR3 nucleotides read TGTGCCAGCAGCCCTTGGACAGGGCACACTGAAGCTTTCTTT. Its translation is CASSPWTGHTEAFF.

This chain uses TRBV6-4 with TRBJ2-3; a possible D gene is TRBD1 (6 bases). V lost 2 bases to trimming and J lost 0 bases, with 9 bases between them. CDR3 length equals 15 residues. Looked up from germline, CDR1 is MRHNA and CDR2 is SNTAGT. CDR3 DNA sequence: TGTGCCAGCAGTGACCTAGGGGGTAGCACAGATACGCAGTATTTT. Protein sequence: CASSDLGGSTDTQYF.

This chain uses TRBV6-7 with TRBJ2-7; 11 bases are shared with TRBD2. TRBV6-7 carries the ORF label, with uncertain function. With V trimmed by 6 bases and J by 0 bases, 4 bases remained unmatched. This CDR3 has 15 residues. The CDR3 reads CASRPTSGSSYEQYF. The CDR3 nucleotides read TGTGCCAGCAGACCTACTAGCGGGAGCTCCTACGAGCAGTACTTC.

V gene TRBV7-6 combines with J gene TRBJ2-7, with D perhaps TRBD1 (5 bases). This CDR3 is built from 14 residues. Trimming pared 2 bases from V and 3 bases from J, leaving 11 bases between. In germline, CDR1 is SGHVS, CDR2 FNYEAQ. CDR3 coding DNA: TGTGCCAGCAGCTTATCACAGGCCAACTACGAGCAGTACTTC. This sequence encodes CASSLSQANYEQYF.